The next 24 T cell receptor beta chains were all read from a single sample in a study of blood T cell repertoires in COVID-19. The method was immunoSEQ multiplex PCR; TCRdb's version includes in-frame clones alone and lacks a portion of them. The table has about 240,000 clones, about 80% seen once. What was sequenced was peripheral blood. The receptors shown here come from a woman of 80 years or more with acute or convalescent COVID-19.

V usage is TRBV5-4 and J usage is TRBJ1-2, with 11 bases lining up with TRBD1. Unmatched junction bases numbered 11, after V lost 3 bases and J lost 7 bases. This CDR3 contains 16 residues. CDR1 and CDR2 from the germline V gene are SGHNT and YYREEE (reference sequence). The CDR3 loop is CASSSPGTGGALGYTF. Written as DNA, the CDR3 is TGTGCCAGCAGCTCCCCCGGGACAGGGGGGGCACTTGGCTACACCTTC.

J is TRBJ1-1 and V is TRBV2, with D tentatively TRBD1 (6 bases). The V gene's germline CDR1 is SNHLY and CDR2 FYNNEI. Trimming cost V 6 bases and J 7 bases, with 15 bases left between them. CDR3 length: 13 amino acids. The CDR3, as DNA: TGTGCCAGCAGGGATACAGGGAGCCTTGAAGCTTTCTTT. This translates into CASRDTGSLEAFF.

The chain carries TRBV19 and TRBJ2-1, with 10 bases aligning to TRBD2. The CDR3 has 17 residues. The V segment lost 11 bases and the J segment 5 bases; nucleotides outside the gene matches: 18. Germline V gene sequence: CDR1 LNHDA, CDR2 SQIVND (reference sequence). The CDR3 DNA is TGTGCCTCGTCGGACGGGGGACTAGCGCCGGCTAACAATGAGCAGTTCTTC. Amino acid sequence: CASSDGGLAPANNEQFF.

CDR3 in DNA: TGCGCCAGCATGATTGCGGCGGGGACTGCTTACACTGAAGCTTTCTTT. It specifies CASMIAAGTAYTEAFF. The chain carries TRBV5-1 and TRBJ1-1, with D possibly matching TRBD1 (5 bases). V shed 6 bases and J shed 3 bases, with 21 bases lying between them. The CDR3 is made up of 16 amino acids. The germline gives CDR1 SGHRS, CDR2 YFSETQ.

This clone was counted between two and nine times. This chain uses TRBV12-3 or TRBV12-4 with TRBJ1-3; D gene uncertain. The CDR3 consists of 13 residues. V was pared by 6 bases and J by 0 bases, with 6 bases between. DNA of the CDR3: TGTGCCAGCAGGGCCGTCTCTGGAAACACCATATATTTT. Encoded protein: CASRAVSGNTIYF.

This clone was seen a single time. The chain links TRBV6-5 to TRBJ1-5; 7 bases are shared with TRBD1. This CDR3 region has 14 residues. The J segment lost 5 bases and the V segment lost 2 bases, leaving 3 bases of the junction unmatched. CDR1 and CDR2 from the germline V gene are MNHEY and SVGAGI. CDR3 coding DNA: TGTGCCAGCAGTTACGGCAGGGGGGATCAGCCCCAGCATTTT. Translated, it gives CASSYGRGDQPQHF.

The chain is built from TRBV7-6 and TRBJ1-5, with D tentatively TRBD1 (5 bases). Germline-derived CDR1 and CDR2 are SGHVS and FNYEAQ. Trimming pared 3 bases from V and 5 bases from J, leaving 8 bases between. The CDR3 extends over 13 amino acids. The CDR3 DNA sequence: TGTGCCAGCAGCTTGCGGGGGGATCAGCCCCAGCATTTT. Translated, it gives CASSLRGDQPQHF.

J is TRBJ2-7 and V is TRBV7-8; TRBD1 might be the D (6 bases). This CDR3 has 13 amino acids. Germline V CDR1 and CDR2: SGHVS, FQNEAQ. The V gene lost 5 bases and the J gene lost 3 bases, with 11 bases spanning the gap. The CDR3 DNA reads TGTGCCAGCAGCGCCGGGACAAACTACGAGCAGTACTTC. This encodes CASSAGTNYEQYF.

This chain connects TRBV27 to TRBJ2-2; the D is unclear. V gave up 7 bases and J gave up 2 bases, with 8 bases separating them. The CDR3 extends over 13 amino acids. Germline V gives CDR1 MNHEY, CDR2 SMNVEV (reference sequence). The CDR3 nucleotides read TGTGCCAGCAACTCAGGCAACACCGGGGAGCTGTTTTTT. Protein: CASNSGNTGELFF.

The chain employs TRBV4-2 and TRBJ1-6, with 10 nucleotides matching TRBD1. The CDR3 totals 14 residues. V lost 7 bases and J lost 4; bases outside the gene matches: 1. Germline V gene lookup returns CDR1 LGHNA and CDR2 YNFKEQ. DNA of the CDR3: TGTGCCAGCAAGGACAGGGGGTATAATTCACCCCTCCACTTT. This gives the protein CASKDRGYNSPLHF.

The J gene is TRBJ1-2, the V gene TRBV12-5, with 10 nucleotides matching TRBD1. V gave up 6 bases and J gave up 8 bases; unmatched junction bases: 6. Looked up from germline, CDR1 is LGHNT and CDR2 is FRNRAP. This CDR3 region has 13 residues. CDR3 bases: TGTGCTAGTGGCCTGGGACAGGGGAACGGCTACACCTTC. Protein sequence: CASGLGQGNGYTF.

The chain is built from TRBV13 and TRBJ2-1, with TRBD2 matching 16 bases. Germline-derived CDR1 and CDR2 are PRHDT and FYEKMQ (reference sequence). V was clipped by 5 bases and J by 8 bases; unmatched bases: 18. The CDR3 consists of 20 residues. As DNA, the CDR3 is TGTGCCAGCAGCGAATGGCCGGGACTAGCGGGGGGGCCTCAGCAATATGAGCAGTTCTTC. It translates to CASSEWPGLAGGPQQYEQFF.

The rearrangement joins TRBV10-3 to TRBJ1-2, with a possible D match to TRBD1 (5 bases). CDR3 size: 17 residues. Germline V lookup: CDR1 ENHRY, CDR2 SYGVKD. With 2 bases removed from V and 2 bases from J, the gap between germline ends came to 18 bases. CDR3 coding DNA: TGTGCCATCAGTGAGCCGACAGCCCGAGGTAGGAACTATGGCTACACCTTC. It is translated as CAISEPTARGRNYGYTF.

About this clone itself: At one end the junction does not follow the germline gene, possibly because of a read error. This rearrangement joins TRBV27 to TRBJ1-5; TRBD1 aligns across 8 bases. This CDR3 comprises 17 residues. Germline values: CDR1 MNHEY, CDR2 SMNVEV (reference sequence). As DNA, the CDR3 is TGTGCCAGCAGCTTATTGGGTCTAGGACAGGGTAGTCAGCCCCAGCATTTT. Translated, it gives CASSLLGLGQGSQPQHF.

This chain connects TRBV30 to TRBJ2-3; 7 bases are shared with TRBD2. With V trimmed by 5 bases and J by 0 bases, 2 bases remained unmatched. Germline V gene lookup returns CDR1 GTSNPN and CDR2 SVGIG (reference sequence). The CDR3 is 13 amino acids. In DNA, the CDR3 is TGTGCCTGGGCGGGGGTTAGCACAGATACGCAGTATTTT. Its protein product is CAWAGVSTDTQYF.

The rearrangement links TRBV2 to TRBJ1-1; 8 nucleotides align to TRBD1. Germline V gives CDR1 SNHLY, CDR2 FYNNEI. The CDR3 runs to 16 residues. The V gene end was trimmed by 2 bases and the J gene end by 3 bases; junction bases not matched to a gene: 8. CDR3 nucleotide sequence: TGTGCCAGCAGTGAAAGGGGACAGGACCCCTACACTGAAGCTTTCTTT. Amino acids: CASSERGQDPYTEAFF.

This clone was found once. The chain recombines TRBV15 with TRBJ1-6; no reliable D call. The V end lost 2 bases, the J end lost 0 bases, and 20 bases lay between the germline ends. Germline CDR1 LNHNV, CDR2 YYDKDF (reference sequence). There are 20 residues in the CDR3. CDR3 nucleotide sequence: TGTGCCACCAGCAGAAACCAGAACCGAAGAGGGAGCTCCTATAATTCACCCCTCCACTTT. Residues: CATSRNQNRRGSSYNSPLHF.

The V and J genes are TRBV4-1 and TRBJ2-5; a possible D gene is TRBD1 (5 bases). Germline assignment: CDR1 MGHRA and CDR2 YSYEKL. The germline V and J ends were trimmed by 4 bases and 4 bases, with 16 bases remaining between them. The CDR3 consists of 15 residues. CDR3 nucleotides: TGCGCCAGCAGCCCAAGGGCCCAGGGCTTAGAGACCCAGTACTTC. Its translation: CASSPRAQGLETQYF.

The V and J genes are TRBV23-1 and TRBJ1-4; TRBD1 might be the D (5 bases). TRBV23-1 is designated an ORF whose function remains uncertain. Trimming removed 8 bases from V and 7 bases from J, with 17 bases in between. The length of the CDR3 is 14 residues. This CDR3 reads CASRTGQGCEKLFF. In DNA, the CDR3 is TGCGCCAGCCGAACGGGCCAGGGTTGTGAAAAACTGTTTTTT.

J is TRBJ2-1 and V is TRBV5-1; D might be TRBD2 (5 bases). This CDR3 comprises 16 residues. Trimming stripped 0 bases from V and 3 bases from J, with 13 bases between. Germline V gene sequence: CDR1 SGHRS, CDR2 YFSETQ. CDR3 coding DNA: TGCGCCAGCAGCTTGGATCCGGGGTCATACTACAATGAGCAGTTCTTC. This translates into CASSLDPGSYYNEQFF.

The J gene is TRBJ2-5, the V gene TRBV18; TRBD1 agrees at 7 bases. With V trimmed by 3 bases and J by 4 bases, 2 bases remained unmatched. Germline V gene sequence: CDR1 KGHSH, CDR2 LQKENI. CDR3 size: 13 residues. CDR3 nucleotide sequence: TGTGCCAGCTCACCTGGACAGGCAGAGACCCAGTACTTC. Translation: CASSPGQAETQYF.

The chain recombines TRBV5-1 with TRBJ1-4; 7 bases fit TRBD1. CDR3 length equals 16 residues. Trimming at V came to 0 bases and at J to 2 bases, leaving 4 bases not matched to a gene. The V gene's germline CDR1 is SGHRS and CDR2 YFSETQ. CDR3 region: CASSLAGGGTNEKLFF. CDR3 in DNA: TGCGCCAGCAGCTTGGCAGGGGGTGGCACTAATGAAAAACTGTTTTTT.

The chain has TRBV28 and TRBJ1-4; D remains unclear. CDR1 is MDHEN and CDR2 is SYDVKM in the germline V gene. CDR3 length: 13 amino acids. Trimming stripped 5 bases from V and 0 bases from J, with 4 bases between. CDR3 sequence reads: CASSPATNEKLFF. For the CDR3, the DNA is TGTGCCAGCAGTCCTGCAACTAATGAAAAACTGTTTTTT.

The V gene is TRBV9, the J gene TRBJ1-2; perhaps TRBD1 as D (5 bases). The V end was cut by 4 bases, the J end by 7 bases, with 17 bases between. This CDR3 has 14 amino acids. Per germline, CDR1 SGDLS and CDR2 YYNGEE. The CDR3 DNA reads TGTGCCAGCAGCCACCGGGCGGGGGAGGCTGGCTACACCTTC. Residues: CASSHRAGEAGYTF.